These 10 T cell receptor beta chains came from one sample sequenced in a study of blood T cell repertoires in COVID-19. The table came from immunoSEQ multiplex PCR; TCRdb's copy has only in-frame clones and leaves some out. The repertoire holds about 140,000 clones, with almost 85% as singletons. Sample: PBMCs or T cells enriched from blood (not recorded which). The receptors shown here come from a man aged 35-49 years with acute COVID-19.

The chain combines TRBV5-1 with TRBJ1-5, with 9 bases aligning to TRBD1. Trimming removed 5 bases from V and 4 bases from J; junction bases left unmatched: 4. Germline lookup yields CDR1 SGHRS and CDR2 YFSETQ. The CDR3 length is 14 residues. The CDR3 reads CASSSGTGNQPQHF. CDR3 DNA: TGCGCCAGCAGTTCCGGGACAGGGAATCAGCCCCAGCATTTT.

The chain couples TRBV3-1 (or the pseudogene TRBV3-2) to TRBJ2-7, with a possible D match to TRBD2 (5 bases). The CDR3 length is 15 residues. Germline CDR1 reads LGHDT; CDR2 reads YNNKEL (reference sequence). The ends were cut back, 0 bases at V and 2 bases at J, with 11 bases in the middle. As DNA, the CDR3 is TGTGCCAGCAGCCAAGATCTCATGGAGGCCTACGAGCAGTACTTC. This sequence encodes CASSQDLMEAYEQYF.

V usage is TRBV12-3 or TRBV12-4 and J usage is TRBJ1-1; the D is unclear. Trimming shortened V by 3 bases and J by 4 bases, and 3 bases separated the two germline ends. There are 11 residues in the CDR3. Written as DNA, the CDR3 is TGTGCCAGCAGTTTTAGCACTGAAGCTTTCTTT. Protein sequence: CASSFSTEAFF.

The chain recombines TRBV4-3 with TRBJ1-2, with 7 nucleotides matching TRBD1. Germline V gives CDR1 LGHNA, CDR2 YSLEER. This CDR3 is 13 amino acids long. V lost 1 base, J lost 6 bases, and 2 bases stayed unmatched. The CDR3 DNA reads as TGCGCCAGCAGCCAAGCCCAGGGGGATGGCTACACCTTC. Protein sequence: CASSQAQGDGYTF.

The chain couples TRBV19 to TRBJ1-2, with D uncertain. Germline CDR1 LNHDA, CDR2 SQIVND (reference sequence). Trimming pared 4 bases from V and 3 bases from J, leaving 9 bases between. CDR3 size: 13 residues. CDR3 bases: TGTGCCAGTAGTAACGGGGTGTACTATGGCTACACCTTC. It translates to CASSNGVYYGYTF. The full variable domain, its missing parts supplied by reference TRBV19 and TRBJ1-2, is DGGITQSPKYLFRKEGQNVTLSCEQNLNHDAMYWYRQDPGQGLRLIYYSQIVNDFQKGDIAEGYSVSREKKESFPLTVTSAQKNPTAFYLCASSNGVYYGYTFGSGTRLTVV.

The rearrangement uses TRBV2 and TRBJ2-3; 10 nucleotides match TRBD2. Germline assignment: CDR1 SNHLY and CDR2 FYNNEI. The CDR3 spans 15 residues. Trimming removed 10 bases from V and 3 bases from J; junction bases left unmatched: 10. The DNA of the CDR3 is TGTGCCATTAAAGACCCTAGCGGGGGAACAGATACGCAGTATTTT. Protein: CAIKDPSGGTDTQYF.

The CDR3 sequence is CASSLESSYNEQFF. CDR3 bases: TGCGCCAGCAGCTTGGAATCATCCTACAATGAGCAGTTCTTC. This chain uses TRBV5-1 with TRBJ2-1; D call uncertain. The CDR3 is 14 residues long. V was shortened by 0 bases and J by 1 base, with 5 bases between the two germline ends. CDR1 SGHRS and CDR2 YFSETQ come from the germline V gene.

This clone occurred a few times. This sequence joins TRBV7-9 and TRBJ2-2; 7 positions match TRBD2. The V segment lost 3 bases and the J segment 5 bases; nucleotides outside the gene matches: 9. Germline V gene data show CDR1 as SEHNR and CDR2 as FQNEAQ (reference sequence). This CDR3 contains 16 residues. CDR3 protein: CASSFWSGARTGELFF. In DNA, the CDR3 is TGTGCCAGCAGCTTCTGGAGCGGGGCGAGGACCGGGGAGCTGTTTTTT. Full variable domain (missing parts from reference TRBV7-9 and TRBJ2-2): DTGVSQNPRHKITKRGQNVTFRCDPISEHNRLYWYRQTLGQGPEFLTYFQNEAQLEKSRLLSDRFSAERPKGSFSTLEIQRTEQGDSAMYLCASSFWSGARTGELFFGEGSRLTVL.

The CDR3 DNA reads as TGTGCCAGTTTCGATCGGTGGAGGGGAGCTGAAGCTTTCTTT. This gives the protein CASFDRWRGAEAFF. The V and J genes are TRBV6-4 and TRBJ1-1; the D gene is possibly TRBD1 (5 bases). From germline, CDR1 is MRHNA and CDR2 SNTAGT. Trimming cost V 9 bases and J 6 bases, with 20 bases left between them. The CDR3 consists of 14 residues.

The J gene is TRBJ1-5, the V gene TRBV15, with 8 nucleotides matching TRBD1. V lost 5 bases, J lost 2 bases, and 5 bases stayed unmatched. CDR3 length: 15 amino acids. CDR1 is LNHNV, CDR2 YYDKDF, per germline (reference sequence). This chain's CDR3 is CATSLDRGRNQPQHF. CDR3 sequence (DNA): TGTGCCACCAGCCTTGACAGGGGTCGCAATCAGCCCCAGCATTTT.